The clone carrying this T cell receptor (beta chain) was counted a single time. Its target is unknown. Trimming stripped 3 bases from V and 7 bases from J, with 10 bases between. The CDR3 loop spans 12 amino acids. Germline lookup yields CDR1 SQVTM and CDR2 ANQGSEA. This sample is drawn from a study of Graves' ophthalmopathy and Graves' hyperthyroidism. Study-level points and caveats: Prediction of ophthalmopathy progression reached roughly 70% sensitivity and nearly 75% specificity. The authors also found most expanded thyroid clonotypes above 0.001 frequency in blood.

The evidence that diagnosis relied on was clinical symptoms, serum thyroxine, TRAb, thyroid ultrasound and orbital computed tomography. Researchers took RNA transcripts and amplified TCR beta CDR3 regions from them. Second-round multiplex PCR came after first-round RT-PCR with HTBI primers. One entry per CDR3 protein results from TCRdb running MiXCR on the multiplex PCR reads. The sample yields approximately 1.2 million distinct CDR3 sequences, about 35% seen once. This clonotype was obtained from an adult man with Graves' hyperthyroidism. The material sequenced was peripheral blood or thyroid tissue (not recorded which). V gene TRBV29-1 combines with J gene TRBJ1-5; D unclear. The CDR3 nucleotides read TGCAGCGTTGATGGGATGGGACAGCCCCAGCATTTT. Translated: CSVDGMGQPQHF. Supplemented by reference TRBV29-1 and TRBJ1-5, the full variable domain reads SAVISQKPSRDICQRGTSLTIQCQVDSQVTMMFWYRQQPGQSLTLIATANQGSEATYESGFVIDKFPISRPNLTFSTLTVSNMSPEDSSIYLCSVDGMGQPQHFGDGTRLSIL.